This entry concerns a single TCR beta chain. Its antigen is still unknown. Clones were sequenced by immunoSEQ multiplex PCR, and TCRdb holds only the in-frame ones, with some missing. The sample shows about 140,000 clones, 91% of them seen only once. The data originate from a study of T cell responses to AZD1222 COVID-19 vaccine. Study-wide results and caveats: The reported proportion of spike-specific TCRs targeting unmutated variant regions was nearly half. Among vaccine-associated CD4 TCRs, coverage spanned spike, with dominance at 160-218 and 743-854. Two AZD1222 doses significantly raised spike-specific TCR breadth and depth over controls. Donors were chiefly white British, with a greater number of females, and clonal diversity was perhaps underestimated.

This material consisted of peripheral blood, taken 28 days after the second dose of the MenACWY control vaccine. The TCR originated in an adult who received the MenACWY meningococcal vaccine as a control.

The CDR3 bases are TGTGCCAGCAGTGCACTAGCGGGGGGTCTACGCACAGATACGCAGTATTTT. It codes for CASSALAGGLRTDTQYF. This chain connects TRBV6-2 or TRBV6-3 to TRBJ2-3, with 12 bases that match TRBD2. Germline V gives CDR1 MNHEY, CDR2 SVGEGT. The CDR3 sequence is 17 residues long. The V segment lost 5 bases and the J segment 1 base; nucleotides outside the gene matches: 7.